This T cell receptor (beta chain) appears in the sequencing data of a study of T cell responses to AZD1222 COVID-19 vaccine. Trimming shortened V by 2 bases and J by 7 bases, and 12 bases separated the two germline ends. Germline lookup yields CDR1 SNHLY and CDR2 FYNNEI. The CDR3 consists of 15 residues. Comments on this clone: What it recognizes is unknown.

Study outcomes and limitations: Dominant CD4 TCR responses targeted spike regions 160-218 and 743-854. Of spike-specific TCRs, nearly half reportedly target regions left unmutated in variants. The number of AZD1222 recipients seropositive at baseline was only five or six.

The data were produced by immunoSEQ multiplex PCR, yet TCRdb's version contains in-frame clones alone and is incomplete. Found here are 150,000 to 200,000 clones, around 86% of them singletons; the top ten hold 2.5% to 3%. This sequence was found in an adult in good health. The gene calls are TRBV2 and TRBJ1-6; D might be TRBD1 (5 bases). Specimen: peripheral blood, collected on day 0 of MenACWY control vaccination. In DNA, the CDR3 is TGTGCCAGCAGTGAACTAGTCAGGGCCAATTCACCCCTCCACTTT. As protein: CASSELVRANSPLHF. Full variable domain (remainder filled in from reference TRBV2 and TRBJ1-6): EPEVTQTPSHQVTQMGQEVILRCVPISNHLYFYWYRQILGQKVEFLVSFYNNEISEKSEIFDDQFSVERPDGSNFTLKIRSTKLEDSAMYFCASSELVRANSPLHFGNGTRLTVT.